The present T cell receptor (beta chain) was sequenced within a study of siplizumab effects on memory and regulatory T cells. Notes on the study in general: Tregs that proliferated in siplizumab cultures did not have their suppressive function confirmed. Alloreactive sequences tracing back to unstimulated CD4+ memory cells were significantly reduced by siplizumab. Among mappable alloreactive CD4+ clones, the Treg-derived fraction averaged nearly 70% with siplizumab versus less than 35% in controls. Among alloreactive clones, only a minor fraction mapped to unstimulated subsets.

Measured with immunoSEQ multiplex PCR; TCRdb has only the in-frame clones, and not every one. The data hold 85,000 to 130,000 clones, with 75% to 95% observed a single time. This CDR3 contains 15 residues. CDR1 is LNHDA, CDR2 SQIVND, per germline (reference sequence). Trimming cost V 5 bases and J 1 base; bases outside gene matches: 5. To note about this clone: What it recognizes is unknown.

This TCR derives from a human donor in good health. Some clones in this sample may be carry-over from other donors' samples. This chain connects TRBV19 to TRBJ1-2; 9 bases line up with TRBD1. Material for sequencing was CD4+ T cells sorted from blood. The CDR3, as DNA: TGTGCCAGTAGTCACCGGGACAGGGATAACTATGGCTACACCTTC. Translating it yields CASSHRDRDNYGYTF.